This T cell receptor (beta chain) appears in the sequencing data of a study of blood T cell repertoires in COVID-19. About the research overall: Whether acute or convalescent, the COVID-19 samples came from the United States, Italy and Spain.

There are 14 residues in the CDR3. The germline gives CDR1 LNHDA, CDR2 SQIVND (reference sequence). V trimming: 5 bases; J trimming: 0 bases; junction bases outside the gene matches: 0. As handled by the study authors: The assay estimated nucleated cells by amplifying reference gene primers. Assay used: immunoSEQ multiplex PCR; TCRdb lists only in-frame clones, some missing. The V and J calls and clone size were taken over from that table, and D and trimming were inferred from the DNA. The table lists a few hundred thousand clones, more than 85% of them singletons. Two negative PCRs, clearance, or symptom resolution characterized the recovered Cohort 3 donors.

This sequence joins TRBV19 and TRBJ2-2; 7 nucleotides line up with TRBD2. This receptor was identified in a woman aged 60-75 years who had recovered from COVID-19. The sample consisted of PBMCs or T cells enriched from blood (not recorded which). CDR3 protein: CASSGGANTGELFF. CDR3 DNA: TGTGCCAGTAGTGGGGGGGCGAACACCGGGGAGCTGTTTTTT. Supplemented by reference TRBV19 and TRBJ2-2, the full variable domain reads DGGITQSPKYLFRKEGQNVTLSCEQNLNHDAMYWYRQDPGQGLRLIYYSQIVNDFQKGDIAEGYSVSREKKESFPLTVTSAQKNPTAFYLCASSGGANTGELFFGEGSRLTVL.